This is a list of T cell receptor beta chains from one sample in a study of T cells after yellow fever vaccination. TCRdb used MiXCR to reprocess the 5' RACE reads, holding one entry per CDR3 protein. The sample contains about 160,000 distinct CDR3 sequences, approximately 6.8% of which appear only once. This specimen consisted of CD4+ T cells sorted from PBMCs, obtained 5 to 6 days after the first yellow fever vaccination. The receptors were gathered from a young man who received the YFV17D yellow fever vaccine. CDR3s include the opening cysteine and the closing phenylalanine or tryptophan. The D gene is left open where the match is weak. Rows may omit the clone size; those that give it use once, few, many or a size class.

>TRBJ2-1|many|TRBD2|16|TRBV5-1
CASSATTSGVPNEQFF
TGCGCCAGCAGCGCCACCACTAGCGGGGTGCCTAATGAGCAGTTCTTC
>TRBJ2-7|many|-|15|TRBV5-1
CASSPAGGPSYEQYF
TGCGCCAGCAGCCCGGCCGGGGGTCCCTCCTACGAGCAGTACTTC
>TRBJ2-3|many|-|13|TRBV6-1
CASKRRILDTQYF
TGTGCCAGCAAGAGGCGCATCTTGGATACGCAGTATTTT
>TRBJ2-1|-|-|15|TRBV5-4
CASRSPGRSYNEQFF
TGTGCCAGCAGATCTCCGGGGCGGTCGTACAATGAGCAGTTCTTC
>TRBJ1-2|few|-|15|TRBV6-1
CASSEGAGPGYGYTF
TGTGCCAGCAGTGAAGGGGCGGGCCCCGGCTATGGCTACACCTTC
>TRBJ2-5|many|-|13|TRBV5-4
CASSKGGDETQYF
TGTGCCAGCAGCAAAGGAGGGGACGAGACCCAGTACTTC
>TRBJ1-5|few|-|13|TRBV27
CASSFSGSQPQHF
TGTGCCAGCAGTTTCTCCGGCAGTCAGCCCCAGCATTTT
>TRBJ2-5|many|-|13|TRBV15
CATSRAQVETQYF
TGTGCCACCAGCAGAGCTCAAGTGGAGACCCAGTACTTC
>TRBJ2-4|many|TRBD2|16|TRBV5-1
CASSLGTSGDGDIQYF
TGCGCCAGCAGCTTGGGGACTAGCGGGGATGGGGACATTCAGTACTTC
>TRBJ2-3|-|TRBD2|16|TRBV7-6
CASSGGGREWTDTQYF
TGTGCCAGCAGCGGCGGGGGGCGCGAATGGACAGATACGCAGTATTTT
>TRBJ2-7|-|TRBD1|17|TRBV19
CASSIAAVGQGRYEQYF
TGTGCCAGTAGTATAGCCGCCGTGGGACAGGGCCGCTACGAGCAGTACTTC
>TRBJ2-5|-|-|13|TRBV20-1
CSGPGLGSETQYF
TGCAGTGGACCCGGGCTTGGATCCGAGACCCAGTACTTC
>TRBJ2-1|many|TRBD2|15|TRBV9
CASSTGLAPYNEQFF
TGTGCCAGCAGCACGGGACTAGCGCCATACAATGAGCAGTTCTTC
>TRBJ2-7|many|TRBD1|15|TRBV5-1
CASSPGDRDSYEQYF
TGCGCCAGCAGTCCTGGGGACAGGGATTCCTACGAGCAGTACTTC
>TRBJ2-2|many|-|15|TRBV4-2
CASASTDLNTGELFF
TGTGCCAGCGCCTCGACAGACTTGAACACCGGGGAGCTGTTTTTT